The 22 T cell receptor beta chains reported below all come from one sample, sequenced in a study of cytomegalovirus exposure and HLA in healthy donors. The PCR contained 60 Vbeta and 13 Jbeta primers. Libraries were prepared by immunoSEQ multiplex PCR; TCRdb keeps only in-frame clonotypes and omits some of them. The sample holds 110,000 or so clones, over 75% seen once. The source material was PBMCs. These receptors came from a woman younger than 45 in good health and CMV-seropositive.

This chain joins TRBV9 and TRBJ2-5; 8 bases match TRBD2. The J call may be wrong; the DNA end is better matched by TRBJ2-7. This CDR3 has 14 amino acids. Germline V gene sequence: CDR1 SGDLS, CDR2 YYNGEE. DNA for the CDR3: TGTGCCAGCAGCGTTAGCGGGGAGATCTACGAGCAGTACTTC. Protein: CASSVSGEIYEQYF.

The rearrangement uses TRBV13 and TRBJ2-5; 9 bases align to TRBD1. The germline CDR1 and CDR2 sequences are PRHDT and FYEKMQ (reference sequence). Trimming at V came to 5 bases and at J to 3 bases, leaving 4 bases not matched to a gene. The CDR3 loop spans 14 amino acids. The CDR3 loop reads CASSRRTGEETQYF. DNA of the CDR3: TGTGCCAGCAGCCGAAGGACAGGGGAAGAGACCCAGTACTTC.

V and J are TRBV6-1 and TRBJ2-7; D is perhaps TRBD1 (5 bases). In germline, CDR1 is MNHNS, CDR2 SASEGT. The CDR3 totals 13 residues. The ends were cut back, 2 bases at V and 2 bases at J, with 7 bases in the middle. The CDR3 sequence is CASSEQGTYEQYF. CDR3 in DNA: TGTGCCAGCAGTGAACAGGGAACCTACGAGCAGTACTTC.

The chain has TRBV11-3 and TRBJ2-3; no reliable D call. V lost 5 bases, J lost 3 bases, and 9 bases lay in between. The germline V gene has CDR1 SGHNT and CDR2 YENEEA. The CDR3 covers 13 residues. DNA of the CDR3: TGTGCCAGCAGCCTCCGAGAGACAGATACGCAGTATTTT. Protein: CASSLRETDTQYF.

This chain uses TRBV5-1 with TRBJ2-5; the match to TRBD2 covers 13 bases. With 3 bases clipped from V and 5 bases from J, the junction kept 4 bases outside the gene matches. The germline CDR1 and CDR2 sequences are SGHRS and YFSETQ. CDR3 length: 15 amino acids. The CDR3 reads CASSWTSGRGETQYF. The CDR3, as DNA: TGCGCCAGCAGCTGGACTAGCGGGAGAGGGGAGACCCAGTACTTC.

The rearrangement joins TRBV5-4 to TRBJ2-7; the D is unclear. The CDR3 sequence is 17 residues long. The V gene's germline CDR1 is SGHNT and CDR2 YYREEE (reference sequence). Trimming removed 0 bases from V and 0 bases from J, with 16 bases in between. CDR3 amino acids: CASSLGASTASSYEQYF. The DNA for the CDR3 is TGTGCCAGCAGCTTGGGAGCGTCTACCGCCAGCTCCTACGAGCAGTACTTC.

This rearrangement joins TRBV14 to TRBJ1-2, with D maybe TRBD1 (6 bases). Trimming stripped 3 bases from V and 1 base from J, with 9 bases between. In germline, CDR1 is SGHDN, CDR2 FVKESK. CDR3 length: 14 residues. CDR3 nucleotides: TGTGCCAGCAGCCATGGACAGAGTAACTATGGCTACACCTTC. The encoded protein is CASSHGQSNYGYTF.

This clone was counted a single time. J is TRBJ2-2 and V is TRBV7-3; TRBD2 is a possible D gene (5 bases). Germline V gene sequence: CDR1 SGHTA, CDR2 FQGTGA. The V and J ends lost 2 bases and 5 bases respectively, with 6 bases between them. The CDR3 extends over 13 amino acids. DNA of the CDR3: TGTGCCAGCAGCTTACAGCGGACCGGGGAGCTGTTTTTT. It translates to CASSLQRTGELFF.

The chain is built from TRBV30 and TRBJ2-5; 11 nucleotides line up with TRBD1. The DNA end is a closer match to TRBJ2-7, so the J assignment may be wrong. Germline CDR1 and CDR2: GTSNPN and SVGIG (reference sequence). CDR3 length: 16 residues. This chain's CDR3 is CAWSAPGTGGFYEQYF. The CDR3 coding sequence is TGTGCCTGGAGCGCCCCCGGGACAGGGGGTTTCTACGAGCAGTACTTC.

The chain couples TRBV2 to TRBJ2-7, with TRBD1 identical over 9 bases. Losses at the gene ends were 6 bases for V and 3 bases for J; bases not matched to a gene: 12. Germline V lookup: CDR1 SNHLY, CDR2 FYNNEI. The CDR3 extends over 16 amino acids. CDR3 bases: TGTGCCAGCAGAACCTCCACCGGGACAGGGTTCTACGAGCAGTACTTC. Protein: CASRTSTGTGFYEQYF.

This clone has just one count. The chain carries TRBV5-1 and TRBJ2-7; TRBD2 matches at 9 bases. The CDR3 spans 14 residues. V gave up 3 bases and J gave up 7 bases; unmatched junction bases: 8. Germline V gives CDR1 SGHRS, CDR2 YFSETQ. The CDR3 DNA is TGCGCCAGCAGCTCGCAGACTAGCGGCAAAGAGCAGTACTTC. This codes for CASSSQTSGKEQYF.

This chain connects TRBV7-9 to TRBJ1-2; no clear D gene. The ends were cut back, 3 bases at V and 3 bases at J, with 14 bases in the middle. Germline lookup yields CDR1 SEHNR and CDR2 FQNEAQ (reference sequence). The CDR3 covers 15 residues. The CDR3: CASSLAGTGHYGYTF. Written as DNA, the CDR3 is TGTGCCAGCAGCTTGGCGGGCACCGGCCACTATGGCTACACCTTC.

Comment on this clone: Its ends do not fully match the called genes, so a read error is possible. This sequence joins TRBV7-6 and TRBJ2-7, with 8 bases lining up with TRBD1. This CDR3 contains 14 residues. Germline CDR1 and CDR2: SGHVS and FNYEAQ. The CDR3 DNA follows: TGTGCCAGCAGCTCTGGACAGGGACACTACGGGCAGTACTTC. Protein sequence: CASSSGQGHYGQYF.

This rearrangement joins TRBV28 to TRBJ1-2, with 8 bases matching TRBD1. CDR1 is MDHEN and CDR2 is SYDVKM in the germline V gene. Germline trimming cut 4 bases from V and 3 bases from J; bases unmatched to any gene: 7. This CDR3 region has 15 residues. CDR3 amino acids: CASSSSSTGDYGYTF. In DNA, the CDR3 is TGTGCCAGCAGTTCTTCCTCGACAGGGGACTATGGCTACACCTTC.

V usage is TRBV6-1 and J usage is TRBJ2-7; 10 nucleotides align to TRBD1. The germline V gene has CDR1 MNHNS and CDR2 SASEGT. The V segment lost 5 bases and the J segment 7 bases; nucleotides outside the gene matches: 8. This CDR3 is 14 amino acids long. CDR3 loop: CASSLDRGRVEQYF. DNA for the CDR3: TGTGCCAGCAGTTTGGACAGGGGGAGGGTGGAGCAGTACTTC.

This clone was counted only a few times. The chain couples TRBV11-2 to TRBJ2-1, with 8 positions matching TRBD2. V was pared by 8 bases and J by 8 bases, with 14 bases of the junction left unmatched. The CDR3 is 15 amino acids. The germline gives CDR1 SGHAT, CDR2 FQNNGV. The CDR3 region has the DNA TGTGCCAGCGGACGTACTAGCGGCCCCCAGGATGAGCAGTTCTTC. Translating gives CASGRTSGPQDEQFF. Full variable domain (outside the CDR3, taken from reference TRBV11-2 and TRBJ2-1): EAGVAQSPRYKIIEKRQSVAFWCNPISGHATLYWYQQILGQGPKLLIQFQNNGVVDDSQLPKDRFSAERLKGVDSTLKIQPAKLEDSAVYLCASGRTSGPQDEQFFGPGTRLTVL.

The V call is TRBV2, the J call TRBJ1-5; 7 nucleotides match TRBD1. The J segment lost 1 base and the V segment lost 6 bases, leaving 6 bases of the junction unmatched. This CDR3 has 15 amino acids. Germline V gives CDR1 SNHLY, CDR2 FYNNEI. This chain's CDR3 is CASRPTGLSNQPQHF. The CDR3 DNA reads TGTGCCAGCAGACCGACAGGGCTCAGCAATCAGCCCCAGCATTTT.

The chain has TRBV18 and TRBJ1-2; D uncertain. The CDR3 is 18 amino acids. Germline CDR1 is KGHSH and CDR2 is LQKENI. Trimming removed 1 base from V and 4 bases from J, with 22 bases in between. The CDR3 region has the DNA TGTGCCAGCTCACCACAACACCGGCTGGAGTTGGTTCCCTATGGCTACACCTTC. Translated: CASSPQHRLELVPYGYTF. The full variable domain, in which reference TRBV18 and TRBJ1-2 provide the parts outside the CDR3, is NAGVMQNPRHLVRRRGQEARLRCSPMKGHSHVYWYRQLPEEGLKFMVYLQKENIIDESGMPKERFSAEFPKEGPSILRIQQVVRGDSAAYFCASSPQHRLELVPYGYTFGSGTRLTVV.

The chain is built from TRBV6-1 and TRBJ2-1; 11 nucleotides agree with TRBD2. The CDR3 spans 15 residues. The J segment lost 6 bases and the V segment lost 2 bases, leaving 3 bases of the junction unmatched. The germline gives CDR1 MNHNS, CDR2 SASEGT. This chain's CDR3 is CASSEYTSGSNEQFF. The CDR3, as DNA: TGTGCCAGCAGTGAATACACTAGCGGGAGCAATGAGCAGTTCTTC.

The CDR3 here is CASSQDPVNNYGYTF. The CDR3 region has the DNA TGCGCCAGCAGCCAAGATCCGGTCAATAACTATGGCTACACCTTC. The V and J genes are TRBV4-1 and TRBJ1-2; D unresolved. Germline CDR1 and CDR2: MGHRA and YSYEKL. The V and J ends lost 0 bases and 1 base respectively, with 9 bases between them. The CDR3 is 15 residues long.

The chain uses TRBV7-9 and TRBJ2-5; D gene uncertain. Germline-derived CDR1 and CDR2 are SEHNR and FQNEAQ (reference sequence). This CDR3 is built from 12 residues. V gave up 5 bases and J gave up 4 bases, with 8 bases separating them. CDR3 in DNA: TGTGCCAGCAGCGATACGGGAGAGACCCAGTACTTC. This gives the protein CASSDTGETQYF.

The chain is built from TRBV13 and TRBJ1-4; D not certain. V gave up 3 bases and J gave up 9 bases, with 14 bases separating them. CDR1 is PRHDT, CDR2 FYEKMQ, per germline (reference sequence). The CDR3 spans 14 residues. The CDR3 nucleotides are TGTGCCAGCAGCTTGACCTCGGAGAGGAAAAAACTGTTTTTT. It yields the protein CASSLTSERKKLFF.